This T cell receptor (beta chain) originates from a study of blood T cell repertoires in COVID-19. Study-level background: Collection of acute and convalescent COVID-19 samples took place in the United States, Italy and Spain. The analysed material was cDNA or gDNA that came from T cells, B-cell-depleted T cells, or PBMCs.

As originally analysed: The authors estimated nucleated cell counts from reference gene primer amplification. Repertoires were generated with immunoSEQ multiplex PCR, while TCRdb's copy carries only in-frame clones and drops some. That table gives V, J and clone size, and the DNA gave D and trimming. The sample shows over 150,000 clones, roughly 88% of them seen only once. Deletions cut 3 bases from V and 3 bases from J, with 15 bases between. The CDR3 spans 15 residues. The germline CDR1 and CDR2 sequences are KGHSH and LQKENI. This TCR came from a woman older than 75 with active or convalescent COVID-19. Source material: peripheral blood. This chain links TRBV18 with TRBJ2-7; a possible D gene is TRBD1 (6 bases). In nucleotides, the CDR3 is TGTGCCAGCTCACCTACGGACAGACCCGGCTACGAGCAGTACTTC. Its protein product is CASSPTDRPGYEQYF.